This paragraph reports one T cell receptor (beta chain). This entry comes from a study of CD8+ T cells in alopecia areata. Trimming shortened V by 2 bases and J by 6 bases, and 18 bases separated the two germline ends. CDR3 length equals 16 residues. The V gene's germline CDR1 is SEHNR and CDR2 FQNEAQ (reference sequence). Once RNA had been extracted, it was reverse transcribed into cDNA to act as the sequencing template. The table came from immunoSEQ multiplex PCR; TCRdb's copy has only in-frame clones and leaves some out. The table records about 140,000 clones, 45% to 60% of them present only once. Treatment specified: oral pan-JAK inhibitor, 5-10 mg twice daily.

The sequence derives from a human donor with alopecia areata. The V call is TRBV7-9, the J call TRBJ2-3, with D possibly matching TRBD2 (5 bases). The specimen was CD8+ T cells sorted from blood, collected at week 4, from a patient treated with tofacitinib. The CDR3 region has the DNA TGTGCCAGCAGCTTAAACCCTAGGCTGCGGGCGGATACGCAGTATTTT. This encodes CASSLNPRLRADTQYF.